The next 4 T cell receptor beta chains were all read from a single sample in a study of T cell responses to AZD1222 COVID-19 vaccine. The assay was immunoSEQ multiplex PCR, and TCRdb's table has in-frame clones only and misses some. The table has roughly 40,000 clones, around 80% seen once; the top ten hold about 3.7%. The sample here was peripheral blood, taken on day 0 of AZD1222 vaccination. These TCRs come from an adult in good health.

This clone was observed once. The CDR3 nucleotides are TGTGCCAGCACGGGCGCGGGCAGAGATACGCAGTATTTT. As protein: CASTGAGRDTQYF. The chain employs TRBV2 and TRBJ2-3, with a weak D call TRBD2 (5 bases). CDR3 length equals 13 residues. With 7 bases removed from V and 5 bases from J, the gap between germline ends came to 13 bases. Per the germline V gene, CDR1 is SNHLY and CDR2 is FYNNEI.

The V and J genes are TRBV18 and TRBJ1-1, with 9 bases matching TRBD1. Unmatched junction bases numbered 5, after V lost 3 bases and J lost 3 bases. The CDR3 has 15 amino acids. The V gene's germline CDR1 is KGHSH and CDR2 LQKENI. CDR3 bases: TGTGCCAGCTCACCTAAACAGGGGGCGCACACTGAAGCTTTCTTT. Translating gives CASSPKQGAHTEAFF.

The J gene is TRBJ1-6, the V gene TRBV16; D is ambiguous. Between the trimmed V and J ends, which lost 8 bases and 2 bases, there was a span of 13 bases. Germline lookup yields CDR1 KGHSY and CDR2 FQNENV. The CDR3 contains 15 residues. DNA of the CDR3: TGTGCCAGCCGCCCCTCGCGAACCTATAATTCACCCCTCCACTTT. The encoded protein is CASRPSRTYNSPLHF.

This clone came up a few times. The rearrangement uses TRBV2 and TRBJ2-2; no reliable D call. The V gene lost 6 bases and the J gene lost 0 bases, with 8 bases spanning the gap. Looked up from germline, CDR1 is SNHLY and CDR2 is FYNNEI. This CDR3 is built from 14 residues. CDR3 nucleotides: TGTGCCAGCAGACGAGACGCGAACACCGGGGAGCTGTTTTTT. Its translation is CASRRDANTGELFF. The full variable domain, with the rest looked up from reference TRBV2 and TRBJ2-2, is EPEVTQTPSHQVTQMGQEVILRCVPISNHLYFYWYRQILGQKVEFLVSFYNNEISEKSEIFDDQFSVERPDGSNFTLKIRSTKLEDSAMYFCASRRDANTGELFFGEGSRLTVL.